This paragraph reports one TCR beta chain. Its antigen is still unknown. This entry comes from a study of T cell responses to AZD1222 COVID-19 vaccine. Libraries were prepared by immunoSEQ multiplex PCR; TCRdb keeps only in-frame clonotypes and omits some of them. The data hold 140,000 to 150,000 clones, with 80% to 90% observed a single time. Study-level results: The CD4 TCRs associated with vaccination extended across spike and predominated at 160-218 and 743-854.

CDR1 is SEHNR, CDR2 FQNEAQ, per germline (reference sequence). This CDR3 is 15 amino acids long. Trimming took 8 bases from V and 4 from J; bases not matched to a gene: 7. J is TRBJ2-2 and V is TRBV7-9; TRBD1 agrees at 10 bases. This receptor was identified in an adult in good health. Sample: peripheral blood, taken on day 0 of AZD1222 vaccination. The CDR3 region is CASLGQGHGTGELFF. CDR3 sequence (DNA): TGTGCCAGCTTGGGACAGGGGCATGGCACCGGGGAGCTGTTTTTT.